The clone carrying this TCR beta chain has a handful of counts. The antigen is not known. The entry originates in a study of shared clonotypes between healthy human individuals. Every subset had its genomic DNA shared out evenly among several immunoSEQ plates. Method: immunoSEQ multiplex PCR; TCRdb's copy keeps in-frame clones and lacks some. This table holds around 1,000,000 clones, around three quarters found once. Study results and limitations: Shared clonotypes: approximately 5.3% naive CD4, roughly 3.5% naive CD8, around 2.4% memory CD4, around 0.4% memory CD8.

Trimming cost V 6 bases and J 4 bases; bases outside gene matches: 5. This CDR3 comprises 13 residues. Germline CDR1 and CDR2: MDHEN and SYDVKM. This chain joins TRBV28 and TRBJ1-2, with TRBD1 identical over 7 bases. The TCR originated in a man between 18 and 35 years old in good health. Some clones in this sample may be carry-over from other donors' samples. The sample was memory CD4+ T cells from PBMCs. Subset denoted: CD45RA-negative fraction. CDR3 DNA sequence: TGTGCCAGCAGGGGACAGAGACTCTATGGCTACACCTTC. Residues: CASRGQRLYGYTF.